Here is one T cell receptor (beta chain) with its context. This sample stems from a study of blood T cell repertoires in COVID-19. Study-level background: The United States, Italy and Spain provided the acute and convalescent COVID-19 samples. PBMCs, B-cell-depleted T cells, or T cells provided the cDNA or gDNA that made up the material.

The CDR3 totals 14 residues. The trim removed 3 bases at V and 4 bases at J, leaving 3 bases unmatched. Germline loops: CDR1 KGHSH, CDR2 LQKENI. Original data processing: Reference gene primer amplification gave nucleated cell count estimates. The method was immunoSEQ multiplex PCR; TCRdb's version includes in-frame clones alone and lacks a portion of them. V and J calls plus clone size are reproduced from that table; the DNA served to infer D and trimming. The table lists 300,000 to 350,000 clones, around 91% of them singletons. The sequence was collected from a woman aged 18 to 35 who had recovered from COVID-19. The V and J genes are TRBV18 and TRBJ1-2, with TRBD1 identical over 9 bases. Sequenced input: peripheral blood. CDR3 residues: CASSPRGQGYGYTF. The DNA for the CDR3 is TGTGCCAGCTCACCCCGGGGACAGGGCTATGGCTACACCTTC. Filled out from reference TRBV18 and TRBJ1-2, the complete variable domain reads NAGVMQNPRHLVRRRGQEARLRCSPMKGHSHVYWYRQLPEEGLKFMVYLQKENIIDESGMPKERFSAEFPKEGPSILRIQQVVRGDSAAYFCASSPRGQGYGYTFGSGTRLTVV.